A selection of T cell receptor beta chains follows, all from one sample in a study of blood T cell repertoires in COVID-19. The protocol was immunoSEQ multiplex PCR, while the TCRdb copy is restricted to in-frame clones and leaves out a portion. This sample has 250,000 or so clones, with approximately 90% found just once. Sequencing was performed on PBMCs or T cells enriched from blood (not recorded which). Receptor source: a woman in her twenties or thirties with acute COVID-19. Each CDR3 is given with its conserved first and last residue. The D gene is left open where the match is weak. Not every row has a clone size; where given, it reads once, few, many or a size class.

cdr3_aa cdr3_nt d_call j_call v_call clone_size
CASSLTGDHSNQPQHF TGCGCCAGCAGCTTAACAGGGGATCATAGCAATCAGCCCCAGCATTTT TRBD1 TRBJ1-5 TRBV5-1 -
CASTPKGAGGPYEQFF TGTGCCAGCACCCCTAAAGGAGCGGGAGGGCCCTATGAGCAGTTCTTC TRBD2 TRBJ2-1 TRBV3-1/TRBV3-2 -
CASTSLSGLGDTQYF TGTGCCAGCACATCGCTTAGCGGGTTGGGAGATACGCAGTATTTT TRBD2 TRBJ2-3 TRBV28 -
CASSLLRTATEAFF TGTGCCAGCAGTTTATTGCGGACAGCCACTGAAGCTTTCTTT - TRBJ1-1 TRBV28 -
CATSAPDRGVNEQFF TGTGCCACCAGTGCACCCGACAGGGGGGTAAATGAGCAGTTCTTC TRBD1 TRBJ2-1 TRBV24-1 once
CASSWAPSSYNEQFF TGTGCCAGCAGTTGGGCTCCGAGCTCCTACAATGAGCAGTTCTTC - TRBJ2-1 TRBV27 -
CAISDRSNTGELFF TGTGCCATCAGTGACAGGTCAAACACCGGGGAGCTGTTTTTT - TRBJ2-2 TRBV10-3 -
CASSQTTSGAYEQYF TGCGCCAGCAGCCAGACAACTAGCGGTGCCTACGAGCAGTACTTC TRBD2 TRBJ2-7 TRBV4-3 -
CASRVGGSGANVLTF TGTGCCAGTAGGGTAGGGGGCTCTGGGGCCAACGTCCTGACTTTC - TRBJ2-6 TRBV19 -
CASAHMDTRTDTQYF TGTGCCAGTGCGCACATGGACACACGCACAGATACGCAGTATTTT - TRBJ2-3 TRBV28 -
CSVDAPEAFF TGCAGCGTTGATGCGCCTGAAGCTTTCTTT - TRBJ1-1 TRBV29-1 -
CASSPRSGELSHYGYTF TGTGCCAGCTCACCACGGTCTGGAGAACTATCCCACTATGGCTACACCTTC - TRBJ1-2 TRBV18 few
CASSPSFGTGQVYNEQFF TGTGCCAGCTCACCGTCTTTCGGCACAGGTCAGGTCTACAATGAGCAGTTCTTC - TRBJ2-1 TRBV18 -
CASRGAGLVTGELFF TGTGCCAGCAGGGGGGCCGGGCTGGTCACCGGGGAGCTGTTTTTT - TRBJ2-2 TRBV7-2 -
CASQVTSSTDTQYF TGTGCCTCCCAGGTTACTTCTAGCACAGATACGCAGTATTTT - TRBJ2-3 TRBV6-6 -
CASRGTGTGSEQYF TGCGCCAGCAGGGGAACCGGGACAGGGAGCGAGCAGTACTTC TRBD1 TRBJ2-7 TRBV10-2 -
CASSSGGFLSYEQYF TGTGCCAGCAGCTCAGGCGGGTTCCTCTCCTACGAGCAGTACTTC - TRBJ2-7 TRBV7-9 -
CASSIGSGANVLTF TGTGCCAGCAGCATCGGCTCTGGGGCCAACGTCCTGACTTTC - TRBJ2-6 TRBV28 -
CASSPVPGTRGYNEQFF TGTGCCAGCTCTCCCGTCCCCGGGACTAGGGGATACAATGAGCAGTTCTTC TRBD2 TRBJ2-1 TRBV7-9 -
CASSMTGGNTEAFF TGTGCCAGCAGCATGACAGGGGGCAACACTGAAGCTTTCTTT TRBD1 TRBJ1-1 TRBV5-4 once
CASSLGGYEQYF TGTGCCAGCAGCTTGGGCGGGTACGAGCAGTACTTC - TRBJ2-7 TRBV5-6 few
CASSDSGRASYEQYF TGTGCCAGCAGCGATAGCGGGAGAGCATCCTACGAGCAGTACTTC TRBD2 TRBJ2-7 TRBV7-9 few
CSVDVNYGYTF TGCAGCGTTGACGTTAACTATGGCTACACCTTC - TRBJ1-2 TRBV29-1 -
CASRLLAGGTYEQYF TGTGCCAGCAGATTACTAGCGGGAGGTACCTACGAGCAGTACTTC TRBD2 TRBJ2-7 TRBV2 -
CASRETGGRTDTQYF TGTGCCAGCAGGGAGACAGGGGGTAGAACAGATACGCAGTATTTT TRBD1 TRBJ2-3 TRBV25-1 once
CASSSSGGSTDTQYF TGTGCCAGCAGTTCTAGCGGGGGTAGCACAGATACGCAGTATTTT TRBD2 TRBJ2-3 TRBV27 -
CASSLGSSGNTIYF TGTGCCAGCAGTTTGGGGAGCTCTGGAAACACCATATATTTT - TRBJ1-3 TRBV28 -
CSVDVNSYEQYF TGCAGCGTTGATGTCAATTCCTACGAGCAGTACTTC - TRBJ2-7 TRBV29-1 -
CASSQALALTIYF TGTGCCAGCAGCCAAGCGCTGGCCCTCACCATATATTTT - TRBJ1-3 TRBV3-1/TRBV3-2 -
CAWRSTSGATDTQYF TGTGCCTGGAGGAGCACTAGCGGGGCCACAGATACGCAGTATTTT TRBD2 TRBJ2-3 TRBV30 once
CASSLGAGVGETQYF TGTGCCAGCAGTTTAGGGGCAGGGGTGGGAGAGACCCAGTACTTC - TRBJ2-5 TRBV27 -
CASSVLSGATDTQYF TGTGCCAGCAGCGTACTAAGCGGGGCCACAGATACGCAGTATTTT TRBD2 TRBJ2-3 TRBV9 -
CASSLYLVVAESYEQYF TGTGCCAGCAGTTTATACCTCGTGGTAGCGGAGTCCTACGAGCAGTACTTC - TRBJ2-7 TRBV28 -
CASSSGFGNQPQHF TGTGCCAGCAGTTCCGGGTTTGGGAATCAGCCCCAGCATTTT - TRBJ1-5 TRBV6-6 -
CASSLGHRGYGYTF TGTGCCAGCAGCCTAGGCCACCGGGGCTATGGCTACACCTTC - TRBJ1-2 TRBV28 once
CASSRQRQTEAFF TGCGCCAGCAGTCGACAGAGGCAGACTGAAGCTTTCTTT - TRBJ1-1 TRBV10-1 few
CASSLPVGTGVSYEQYF TGTGCCAGCAGTTTACCCGTCGGGACAGGGGTCTCCTACGAGCAGTACTTC TRBD1 TRBJ2-7 TRBV28 -
CASPDRGLGEAFF TGTGCCAGCCCGGACAGGGGGTTAGGTGAAGCTTTCTTT TRBD1 TRBJ1-1 TRBV6-5 -
CASSQVPGSSYEQYF TGCGCCAGCAGCCAAGTGCCAGGGTCCTCCTACGAGCAGTACTTC - TRBJ2-7 TRBV4-1 -
CASRRLVTTGELFF TGTGCCAGCCGTCGTCTAGTTACAACCGGGGAGCTGTTTTTT - TRBJ2-2 TRBV28 -
CASSFEGLGTEAFF TGTGCCAGCAGCTTTGAAGGTCTAGGCACTGAAGCTTTCTTT - TRBJ1-1 TRBV5-6 -
CASSQSLAGTVRQYF TGCGCCAGCAGCCAGTCACTAGCGGGAACCGTCAGGCAGTACTTC TRBD2 TRBJ2-7 TRBV4-1 -
CASSEASLGLLFNEQYF TGTGCCAGCAGTGAAGCGAGTCTTGGACTATTGTTTAACGAGCAGTACTTC - TRBJ2-7 TRBV6-1 -
CASREGKNIQYF TGTGCCAGCCGGGAGGGCAAAAACATTCAGTACTTC TRBD2 TRBJ2-4 TRBV19 once
CASSLGGRLSNQPQHF TGTGCCAGCAGTTTGGGGGGGCGATTGAGCAATCAGCCCCAGCATTTT - TRBJ1-5 TRBV27 -
CAISESTPGTGARNEQFF TGTGCCATCAGTGAGTCGACCCCCGGGACAGGGGCGAGGAATGAGCAGTTCTTC TRBD1 TRBJ2-1 TRBV10-3 -
CAISDTDSNQPQHF TGTGCCATCAGTGACACAGATAGCAATCAGCCCCAGCATTTT - TRBJ1-5 TRBV10-3 -